These 4 T cell receptor beta chains were sequenced from one sample in a study of regulatory T cells in long-lasting Graves disease. Libraries of TCR beta came from iRepertoire HTBI primers plus Arm-PCR of CDR3 regions. TCRdb itself ran the multiplex PCR reads through MiXCR, one entry per CDR3 protein. The sample gives some 500,000 distinct CDR3 sequences, 13% of which show up once; approximately 9.3% is in the top ten. Time point described: newly diagnosed GD, antithyroid drugs for less than 3 months. PBMCs were the source of the RNA used for TCR sequencing. These data also featured in a second study, about T cells in Graves' hyperthyroidism and ophthalmopathy.

Sequenced here: peripheral blood mononuclear cells (PBMCs), sampled at new diagnosis, from a patient treated with antithyroid drugs. These receptors originate from a man between 25 and 39 years old with Graves disease.

At least ten counts were recorded for this clonotype. The chain couples TRBV15 to TRBJ2-1, with 9 bases matching TRBD1. Per the germline V gene, CDR1 is LNHNV and CDR2 is YYDKDF (reference sequence). The CDR3 has 16 amino acids. Trimming cost V 6 bases and J 7 bases; bases outside gene matches: 13. DNA of the CDR3: TGTGCCACCAGGGGCAAGGGGGACAGGGTTCGGAATGAGCAGTTCTTC. Translated: CATRGKGDRVRNEQFF.

The table lists this clonotype with many counts. The chain employs TRBV3-1 and TRBJ2-5; 7 bases are shared with TRBD2. Germline V gene lookup returns CDR1 LGHDT and CDR2 YNNKEL (reference sequence). V was pared by 3 bases and J by 4 bases, with 5 bases of the junction left unmatched. The CDR3 consists of 14 residues. CDR3 in DNA: TGTGCCAGCAGCCAGCTAGCGGCGAGAGAGACCCAGTACTTC. This encodes CASSQLAARETQYF.

This clonotype has just a few counts. The V call is TRBV3-1, the J call TRBJ2-7; possibly TRBD1 for D (6 bases). The CDR3 runs to 15 residues. Germline V gene lookup returns CDR1 LGHDT and CDR2 YNNKEL (reference sequence). Trimming shortened V by 4 bases and J by 2 bases, and 15 bases separated the two germline ends. The CDR3 sequence is CASSPLDSDPYEQYF. As DNA, the CDR3 is TGTGCCAGCAGCCCTTTGGACAGCGACCCCTACGAGCAGTACTTC.

This clonotype was counted at least ten times. The chain is built from TRBV5-1 and TRBJ2-7; TRBD1 matches 8 bases. V shed 3 bases and J 5 bases; nucleotides not matched to a gene: 10. CDR1 and CDR2 from the germline V gene are SGHRS and YFSETQ. The CDR3 totals 15 residues. The CDR3: CASSSLGQGTNEQYF. In nucleotides, the CDR3 is TGCGCCAGCAGCTCCCTCGGACAGGGAACGAACGAGCAGTACTTC.